This TCR beta chain was recovered during a study of blood T cell repertoires in COVID-19. Study background: Material from acute and convalescent COVID-19 was sourced from the United States, Italy and Spain. T cells, B-cell-depleted T cells, or PBMCs provided the cDNA or gDNA that served as material.

Per the germline V gene, CDR1 is MDHEN and CDR2 is SYDVKM. This CDR3 is 17 amino acids long. V lost 6 bases to trimming and J lost 0 bases; unmatched junction nucleotides: 10. In the source study's methods: Amplification of reference gene primers provided the estimated nucleated cell counts. The table came from immunoSEQ multiplex PCR; TCRdb's copy has only in-frame clones and leaves some out. V and J calls and clone size follow that table, whereas D and trimming were derived from the DNA. Of around 41,000 clones listed, around 90% are singletons. This TCR was recovered from a human donor in a cohort sampled during active COVID-19. The sequenced sample consisted of peripheral blood. The V and J genes are TRBV28 and TRBJ2-2, with 7 bases aligning to TRBD2. CDR3 sequence: CASSSPGGSANTGELFF. In nucleotides, the CDR3 is TGTGCCAGCAGCTCTCCCGGGGGGAGCGCGAACACCGGGGAGCTGTTTTTT.